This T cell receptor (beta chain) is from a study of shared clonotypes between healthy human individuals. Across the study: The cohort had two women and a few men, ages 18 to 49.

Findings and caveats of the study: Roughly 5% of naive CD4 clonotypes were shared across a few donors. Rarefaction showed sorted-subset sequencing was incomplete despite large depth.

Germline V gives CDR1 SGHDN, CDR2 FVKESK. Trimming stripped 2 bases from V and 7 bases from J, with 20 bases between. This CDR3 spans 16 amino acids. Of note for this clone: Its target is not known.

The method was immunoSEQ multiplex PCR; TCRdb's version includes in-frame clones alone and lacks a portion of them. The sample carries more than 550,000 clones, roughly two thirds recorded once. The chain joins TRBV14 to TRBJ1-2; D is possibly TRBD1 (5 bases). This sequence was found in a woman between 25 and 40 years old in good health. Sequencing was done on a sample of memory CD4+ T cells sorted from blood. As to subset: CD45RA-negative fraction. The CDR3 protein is CASSQRIPGINGGYTF. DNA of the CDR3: TGTGCCAGCAGCCAAAGGATACCAGGGATTAACGGTGGCTACACCTTC. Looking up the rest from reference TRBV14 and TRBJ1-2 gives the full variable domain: EAGVTQFPSHSVIEKGQTVTLRCDPISGHDNLYWYRRVMGKEIKFLLHFVKESKQDESGMPNNRFLAERTGGTYSTLKVQPAELEDSGVYFCASSQRIPGINGGYTFGSGTRLTVV.